The 20 T cell receptor beta chains given below trace back to one sample, sequenced in a study of early T cells in non-severe SARS-CoV-2 infection. TCRdb recomputed calls from the 5' RACE reads with MiXCR, one row per CDR3 protein. This table has tens of thousands of distinct CDR3 sequences, roughly an eighth appearing once. What was sequenced was whole blood. All receptors derive from an adult who was a healthcare worker with PCR-confirmed SARS-CoV-2 infection or an uninfected control (not recorded which).

This clonotype was picked up many times. V usage is TRBV29-1 and J usage is TRBJ2-2; D is possibly TRBD1 or TRBD2 (6 bases each). Germline CDR1 and CDR2: SQVTM and ANQGSEA. The CDR3 is 12 residues long. Trimming cost V 5 bases and J 5 bases, with 9 bases left between them. As DNA, the CDR3 is TGCAGCGTTCAGGGGAGGACCGGGGAGCTGTTTTTT. Protein sequence: CSVQGRTGELFF.

This clonotype was seen repeatedly, ten times or more. The chain is built from TRBV2 and TRBJ2-7, with 8 bases that match TRBD1. From germline, CDR1 is SNHLY and CDR2 FYNNEI. This CDR3 comprises 16 residues. Trimming took 6 bases from V and 0 from J; bases not matched to a gene: 10. The CDR3 loop reads CASRLFRQGPSYEQYF. The CDR3 DNA is TGTGCCAGCAGACTCTTCCGACAGGGGCCCTCCTACGAGCAGTACTTC.

The chain employs TRBV6-6 and TRBJ2-2; either TRBD1 or TRBD2 may fit D (5 bases each). Germline-derived CDR1 and CDR2 are MNHNY and SVGAGI (reference sequence). This CDR3 is 18 amino acids long. Deletions cut 0 bases from V and 1 base from J, with 15 bases between. The CDR3 protein is CASSYSVGVRENTGELFF. CDR3 nucleotide sequence: TGTGCCAGCAGTTACTCTGTCGGGGTCAGGGAGAACACCGGGGAGCTGTTTTTT.

This clonotype was seen many times. This CDR3 reads CASSEDSPYEQYF. The CDR3 region has the DNA TGTGCCAGCAGTGAGGACAGTCCCTACGAGCAGTACTTC. The chain combines TRBV27 with TRBJ2-7; the D gene is possibly TRBD1 (6 bases). Trimming shortened V by 5 bases and J by 2 bases, and 10 bases separated the two germline ends. CDR1 is MNHEY, CDR2 SMNVEV, per germline (reference sequence). CDR3 length: 13 amino acids.

This clonotype was detected many times. The gene calls are TRBV5-4 and TRBJ2-7; D call uncertain. The CDR3 covers 13 residues. Germline V gene lookup returns CDR1 SGHNT and CDR2 YYREEE (reference sequence). The V end was cut by 0 bases, the J end by 7 bases, with 11 bases between. The CDR3 coding sequence is TGTGCCAGCAGCTTGGCTCCAGGTGGAGAGCAGTACTTC. It encodes CASSLAPGGEQYF.

This clonotype appeared many times. The CDR3 loop is CASSPNSGTGEAFF. CDR3 sequence (DNA): TGCGCCAGCAGCCCGAATTCCGGGACAGGAGAAGCTTTCTTT. The chain joins TRBV5-1 to TRBJ1-1, with 8 bases identical to TRBD1. This CDR3 spans 14 amino acids. Losses at the gene ends were 4 bases for V and 8 bases for J; bases not matched to a gene: 10. The germline gives CDR1 SGHRS, CDR2 YFSETQ.

The table lists this clonotype with a few counts. The CDR3 sequence is CASSRGQGVYEQYF. The CDR3 coding sequence is TGTGCCAGCAGCCGGGGACAGGGGGTATATGAGCAGTACTTC. The V call is TRBV9, the J call TRBJ2-7; 11 bases align to TRBD1. Germline CDR1 SGDLS, CDR2 YYNGEE. The junction had 7 bases not matched to a gene; V was cut back by 4 bases and J by 7 bases. CDR3 length equals 14 residues.

The V gene is TRBV4-1, the J gene TRBJ2-3, with 10 bases matching TRBD1. V was pared by 3 bases and J by 3 bases, with 3 bases of the junction left unmatched. The CDR3 runs 15 residues. The germline CDR1 and CDR2 sequences are MGHRA and YSYEKL. DNA of the CDR3: TGCGCCAGCAGCCAGAGGACAGGGGGTACAGATACGCAGTATTTT. Translating it yields CASSQRTGGTDTQYF.

This rearrangement joins TRBV30 to TRBJ2-3, with TRBD2 as a possible D gene (6 bases). V was clipped by 8 bases and J by 3 bases, with 15 bases between them. The CDR3 sequence is 13 residues long. Germline CDR1 GTSNPN, CDR2 SVGIG (reference sequence). The CDR3 here is CARTQEGTDTQYF. The CDR3 region has the DNA TGTGCCAGGACCCAGGAGGGTACAGATACGCAGTATTTT.

This chain connects TRBV7-9 to TRBJ2-2, with 8 bases fitting TRBD2. This CDR3 comprises 16 residues. Per the germline V gene, CDR1 is SEHNR and CDR2 is FQNEAQ (reference sequence). J was trimmed by 1 base and V by 3 bases; bases with no gene match: 4. This CDR3 is CASSFRTSLNTGELFF. The CDR3 DNA follows: TGTGCCAGCAGCTTCCGGACTAGCCTGAACACCGGGGAGCTGTTTTTT.

This clonotype was counted between two and nine times. The chain joins TRBV20-1 to TRBJ1-1; 8 positions match TRBD1. Germline V CDR1 and CDR2: DFQATT, SNEGSKA (reference sequence). The ends lost 3 bases at V and 1 base at J; junction bases unmatched: 7. The CDR3 covers 15 residues. CDR3 amino acids: CSASYRGGPNTEAFF. DNA of the CDR3: TGCAGTGCTAGCTACAGGGGGGGACCGAACACTGAAGCTTTCTTT.

A few counts support this clonotype. V usage is TRBV14 and J usage is TRBJ2-5; 9 bases map to TRBD2. J lost 5 bases, V lost 4 bases, and 5 bases had no gene match. CDR1 is SGHDN, CDR2 FVKESK, per germline. The CDR3 has 14 residues. CDR3 in amino acids: CASSRSGSGETQYF. Written as DNA, the CDR3 is TGTGCCAGCAGCCGTAGCGGGAGCGGGGAGACCCAGTACTTC.

This clonotype was detected only a few times. This rearrangement joins TRBV20-1 to TRBJ1-1; TRBD1 matches at 8 bases. The CDR3 runs to 12 residues. Trimming at V came to 3 bases and at J to 5 bases, leaving 2 bases not matched to a gene. Germline V gives CDR1 DFQATT, CDR2 SNEGSKA (reference sequence). For the CDR3, the DNA is TGCAGTGCTAGGACAGGGGTGACTGAAGCTTTCTTT. Protein product: CSARTGVTEAFF.

This sequence joins TRBV14 and TRBJ2-3; D is unclear. V gave up 3 bases and J gave up 3 bases, with 16 bases separating them. Germline CDR1 is SGHDN and CDR2 is FVKESK. CDR3 length equals 16 residues. CDR3 coding DNA: TGTGCCAGCAGCCACCGACCCCGGATTTCAACAGATACGCAGTATTTT. Translation gives CASSHRPRISTDTQYF. Full variable domain (missing parts from reference TRBV14 and TRBJ2-3): EAGVTQFPSHSVIEKGQTVTLRCDPISGHDNLYWYRRVMGKEIKFLLHFVKESKQDESGMPNNRFLAERTGGTYSTLKVQPAELEDSGVYFCASSHRPRISTDTQYFGPGTRLTVL.

This clonotype was counted between two and nine times. The CDR3 DNA sequence: TGTGCCAGCAGTTCCGGGACGATAAAAAATGAGCAGTTCTTC. Its protein is CASSSGTIKNEQFF. The rearrangement uses TRBV6-6 and TRBJ2-1; either TRBD1 or TRBD2 may fit D (5 bases each). V lost 4 bases and J lost 7, with 14 bases in between. Per germline, CDR1 MNHNY and CDR2 SVGAGI (reference sequence). This CDR3 has 14 residues.

This clonotype appeared a few times. The genes are TRBV4-2 and TRBJ2-1; weak D call: TRBD2 (5 bases). The V and J ends lost 0 bases and 2 bases respectively, with 8 bases between them. This CDR3 has 15 amino acids. Germline CDR1 reads LGHNA; CDR2 reads YNFKEQ. CDR3 DNA: TGTGCCAGCAGCCAAGAATGGCGGGCCTACAATGAGCAGTTCTTC. Its protein product is CASSQEWRAYNEQFF.

This clonotype came up many times. The chain employs TRBV4-3 and TRBJ1-5; TRBD1 matches 8 bases. The V segment lost 2 bases and the J segment 2 bases; nucleotides outside the gene matches: 2. This CDR3 is 15 amino acids long. Per germline, CDR1 LGHNA and CDR2 YSLEER. The CDR3 DNA reads TGCGCCAGCAGCCAACTGACAGGGGGCAATCAGCCCCAGCATTTT. This sequence encodes CASSQLTGGNQPQHF.

The chain carries TRBV18 and TRBJ1-1, with 8 bases that match TRBD1. The CDR3 runs 14 residues. Germline loops: CDR1 KGHSH, CDR2 LQKENI. V lost 3 bases and J lost 3; bases outside the gene matches: 3. CDR3 sequence (DNA): TGTGCCAGCTCACCCACAGGGGGGGACACTGAAGCTTTCTTT. Residues: CASSPTGGDTEAFF.

Only a few counts were recorded for this clonotype. The CDR3 loop reads CASSLPGVTGELFF. The CDR3 DNA is TGTGCCAGCAGCTTGCCGGGGGTTACCGGGGAGCTGTTTTTT. The chain is built from TRBV5-6 and TRBJ2-2; possible D gene TRBD2, 6 bases. With 1 base removed from V and 5 bases from J, the gap between germline ends came to 9 bases. The CDR3 runs 14 residues. Germline V lookup: CDR1 SGHDT, CDR2 YYEEEE.

Only a few counts were recorded for this clonotype. The rearrangement uses TRBV7-8 and TRBJ2-7, with D possibly matching TRBD1 (5 bases). CDR3 length: 14 amino acids. With 10 bases removed from V and 0 bases from J, the gap between germline ends came to 16 bases. The germline V gene has CDR1 SGHVS and CDR2 FQNEAQ. CDR3 nucleotide sequence: TGTGCCACAACCCAGACAGCCGGCTCCTACGAGCAGTACTTC. It yields the protein CATTQTAGSYEQYF.